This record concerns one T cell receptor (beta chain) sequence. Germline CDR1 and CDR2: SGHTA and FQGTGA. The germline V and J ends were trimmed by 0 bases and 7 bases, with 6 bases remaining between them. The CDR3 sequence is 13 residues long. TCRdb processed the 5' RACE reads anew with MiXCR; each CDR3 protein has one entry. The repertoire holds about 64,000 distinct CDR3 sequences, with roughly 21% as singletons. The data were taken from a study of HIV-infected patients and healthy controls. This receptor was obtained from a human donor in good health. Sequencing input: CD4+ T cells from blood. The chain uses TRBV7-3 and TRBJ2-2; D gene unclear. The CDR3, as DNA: TGTGCCAGCAGCTTAACTAGCATCGGGGAGCTGTTTTTT. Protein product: CASSLTSIGELFF.